The entry that follows covers one T cell receptor (beta chain) sequence. No antigen is known for it. It may be a read error: a sequence one base away is much more abundant. The sample comes from a study of molecular identifiers for immune sequencing clone quantification. Study-wide results and limits: It was shown that clones above 20 RNA copies held over 97% of effector molecules, but under 1% in naive cells.

A single record per CDR3 protein comes from TCRdb applying MiXCR to the PCR reads. The data show 300,000 to 400,000 distinct CDR3 sequences, with roughly 24% seen just once and about 0.71% held by the top ten. The CD8+CD4-CCR7+CD45RA+ phenotype defined the sorted naive CD8 T cells. CDR1 and CDR2 from the germline V gene are GTSNPN and SVGIG (reference sequence). The CDR3 length is 13 residues. The sequencing sample was made of naive CD8+ T cells from blood, with Jurkat cell RNA spiked in. Documented subset: FACS-sorted CD8+CD4-CCR7+CD45RA+ naive T cells. The J gene is TRBJ2-7, the V gene TRBV30; TRBD2 aligns across 9 bases. This clonotype was obtained from a human donor in good health. Some libraries in this study had Jurkat cell RNA spiked in. CDR3 DNA sequence: TGTGACTGGAGTCCTAGCGGGAACTACGAGCAGTACTTC. Translation gives CDWSPSGNYEQYF.